Below, one T cell receptor beta chain is given with its context. This specimen belongs to a study of blood T cell repertoires in COVID-19. Study details: The samples span acute and convalescent COVID-19 from the United States, Italy and Spain. T cells, B-cell-depleted T cells, or PBMCs supplied cDNA or gDNA.

As processed by the authors: The authors estimated nucleated cell counts from reference gene primer amplification. TCRdb keeps only in-frame clones here, not all; method: immunoSEQ multiplex PCR. Clone size and the V and J calls come from that table; the DNA yielded D and trimming. The sample holds around 190,000 clones, around 86% seen once. The cohort comprised adults aged roughly 18 to 95 years residing in under 25 US areas. The CDR3 runs 13 residues. CDR1 is SGHNT and CDR2 is YYREEE in the germline V gene (reference sequence). V lost 0 bases, J lost 5 bases, and 9 bases lay in between. Input material: PBMCs or T cells enriched from blood (not recorded which). The origin of this receptor is a man between 35 and 55 years old with acute COVID-19. The V gene is TRBV5-4, the J gene TRBJ2-7; possible D gene TRBD1, 5 bases. The CDR3 region has the DNA TGTGCCAGCAGCTTGGCAGGGCTACACGAGCAGTACTTC. It encodes CASSLAGLHEQYF.